The following is a TCR beta chain sequence with its context. As yet, its antigen is unknown. Sampling of each donor yielded at least one pre-ART PBMC sample and at least two post-ART PBMC samples. Specimens carried about 0.95-11 million cryopreserved PBMC before DNA extraction. The data derive from a study of long-term antiretroviral therapy in people with HIV. Runs used v3.0 of the immunoSEQ assay and were done at survey level. Here immunoSEQ multiplex PCR was the method, and the copy in TCRdb shows in-frame clones only, minus some. The sample has 40,000 or so clones, 80% to 90% seen once. The CDR3 sequence is 15 residues long. Germline V CDR1 and CDR2: SGDLS, YYNGEE. The junction had 10 bases not matched to a gene; V was cut back by 3 bases and J by 5 bases. General study points: Clones that expanded before ART (that is, prior to treatment) dominated the repertoire at all time points.

The clonotype originates from a man aged 18 to 29 with HIV. The chain joins TRBV9 to TRBJ2-7; 8 bases fit TRBD2. The sequencing here drew on unsorted PBMCs, taken 0.3 years after starting antiretroviral therapy. The CDR3 loop is CASSGPAGTSNEQYF. CDR3 DNA sequence: TGTGCCAGCAGCGGTCCCGCCGGGACTAGTAACGAGCAGTACTTC.